This T cell receptor beta chain was captured in a study of blood T cell repertoires in COVID-19 (dated by TCRdb to about 2020). Study-wide context: Samples from collaborators originated in the United States, Italy and Spain and spanned both the acute and convalescent phases of COVID-19. The material from the prospective study consisted of cDNA or gDNA derived from T cells, B-cell-depleted T cells, or PBMCs. The dataset comprised deeply sampled blood TCRbeta repertoires from subjects exposed to, actively infected with, or recovered from COVID-19. A freely available public database, intended as a resource for researchers studying the immune response to SARS-CoV-2, is where the repertoires were released. The samples were drawn from two sources: the first 160 participants of the ongoing ImmuneRACE study, and 1,000 to 1,500 subjects contributed by 6 global collaborators. A de-identified subject ID, COVID-19 status, age in years and sex were almost always included in the sample metadata. Where HLA class I and class II types were available, the types were taken from metadata supplied by the sample provider, not from assay-based typing. Broader findings and caveats from the paper: Clinical and demographic metadata were provided uncurated, with the amount varying by source and participant.

For this chain, trimming is 2 bases at the V end and 0 bases at the J end, and the number of junction bases without a gene match is 4. Reading from cysteine to phenylalanine, the CDR3 counts 16 amino acids. Left in the record is the CDR3 DNA by itself, 48 bases read in frame from the first base. CDR1 is given as SGHRS and CDR2 as YFSETQ, both from the germline V gene. Turning to this clone: Its antigen is currently not known. No much larger clonotype is one base removed from it; base qualities were not supplied.

Samples from volunteer blood donors who had recovered from COVID-19 were contributed by a second Seattle source. Each collaborating institution followed its own protocols to collect whole blood in K2EDTA tubes. For TCRbeta analysis, collaborators shipped samples in one of three forms: frozen whole blood, isolated PBMCs, or DNA extracted from either of those sample types. TCRbeta CDR3 regions were amplified from genomic DNA using the immunoSEQ Assay, a bias-controlled multiplex PCR. Concerning the study's data processing: Within the assay, amplification of reference gene primers was used to estimate how many nucleated cells each sample contained. Sequence reads were collapsed and filtered to measure the absolute abundance of every unique TCRbeta CDR3 rearrangement. For each sample, productive Simpson clonality was calculated as the square root of Simpson's diversity index over productive rearrangements. Not all clones reach the TCRdb copy of this immuneACCESS table, which keeps in-frame sequences only. Checked studies attribute under half of the gap to unresolved V genes and leave the rest unexplained. V and J calls plus clone size are reproduced from that table; the DNA served to infer D and trimming. This sample gives under 250,000 clones in total; 84% of them show up just once. Of the sample, approximately 1.5% is held by the ten largest clones.

Material for sequencing was peripheral blood. The TCR sequence derives from a woman in her thirties or forties who had recovered from COVID-19. The V and J genes are TRBV5-1 and TRBJ2-3; 9 central bases correspond to TRBD1. The CDR3 reads as follows: CASSLGTGSSTDTQYF. Read as DNA, the sequence is TGCGCCAGCAGCTTAGGGACAGGGTCTAGCACAGATACGCAGTATTTT.